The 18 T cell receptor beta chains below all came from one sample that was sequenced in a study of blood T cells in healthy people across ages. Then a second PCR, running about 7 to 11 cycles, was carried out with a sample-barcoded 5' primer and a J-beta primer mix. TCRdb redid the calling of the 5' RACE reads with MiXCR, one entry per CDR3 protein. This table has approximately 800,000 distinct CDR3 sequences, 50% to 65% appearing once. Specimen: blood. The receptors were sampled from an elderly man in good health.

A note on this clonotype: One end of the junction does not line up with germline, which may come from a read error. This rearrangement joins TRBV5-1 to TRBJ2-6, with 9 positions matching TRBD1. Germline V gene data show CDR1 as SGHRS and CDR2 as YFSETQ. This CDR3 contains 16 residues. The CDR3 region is CASSWGQGAGANVLTF. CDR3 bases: TGCGCCAGCAGTTGGGGACAGGGAGCCGGGGCCAATGTCCTGACTTTC.

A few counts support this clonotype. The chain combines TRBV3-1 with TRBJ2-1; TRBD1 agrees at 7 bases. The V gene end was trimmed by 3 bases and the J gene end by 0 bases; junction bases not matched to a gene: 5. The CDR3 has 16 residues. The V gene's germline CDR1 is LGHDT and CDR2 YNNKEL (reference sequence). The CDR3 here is CASSHRQGVSYNEQFF. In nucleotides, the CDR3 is TGTGCCAGCAGCCACCGACAGGGCGTCTCCTACAATGAGCAGTTCTTC.

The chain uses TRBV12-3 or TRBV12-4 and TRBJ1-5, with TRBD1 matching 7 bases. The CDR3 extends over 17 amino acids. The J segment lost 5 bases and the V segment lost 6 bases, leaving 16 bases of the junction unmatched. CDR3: CASSLRRPQGGDQPQHF. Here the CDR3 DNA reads TGTGCCAGCAGCCTTCGCCGGCCGCAGGGGGGGGATCAGCCCCAGCATTTT.

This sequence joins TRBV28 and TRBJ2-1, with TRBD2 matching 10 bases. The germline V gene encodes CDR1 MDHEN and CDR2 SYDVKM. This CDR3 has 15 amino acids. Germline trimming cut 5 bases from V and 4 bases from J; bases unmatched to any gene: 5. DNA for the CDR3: TGTGCCAGCAGTCTAGCGGGAGAGGTTTACAATGAGCAGTTCTTC. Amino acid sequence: CASSLAGEVYNEQFF. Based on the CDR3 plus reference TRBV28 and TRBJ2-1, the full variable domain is DVKVTQSSRYLVKRTGEKVFLECVQDMDHENMFWYRQDPGLGLRLIYFSYDVKMKEKGDIPEGYSVSREKKERFSLILESASTNQTSMYLCASSLAGEVYNEQFFGPGTRLTVL.

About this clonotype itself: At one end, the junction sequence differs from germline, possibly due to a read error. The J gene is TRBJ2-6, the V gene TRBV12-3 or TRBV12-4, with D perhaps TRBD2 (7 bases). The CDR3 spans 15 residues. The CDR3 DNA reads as TGTGCCAGCAGTTTTGCGGGGGCTGGGGTCAACGTCCTGACTTTC. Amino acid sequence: CASSFAGAGVNVLTF.

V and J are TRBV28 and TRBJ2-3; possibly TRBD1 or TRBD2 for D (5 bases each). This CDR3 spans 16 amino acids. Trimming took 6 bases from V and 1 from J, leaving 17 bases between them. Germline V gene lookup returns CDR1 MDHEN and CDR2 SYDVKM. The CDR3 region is CASSPPGWGRTDTQYF. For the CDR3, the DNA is TGTGCCAGCAGCCCCCCAGGGTGGGGACGCACAGATACGCAGTATTTT. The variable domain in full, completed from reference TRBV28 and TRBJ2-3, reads DVKVTQSSRYLVKRTGEKVFLECVQDMDHENMFWYRQDPGLGLRLIYFSYDVKMKEKGDIPEGYSVSREKKERFSLILESASTNQTSMYLCASSPPGWGRTDTQYFGPGTRLTVL.

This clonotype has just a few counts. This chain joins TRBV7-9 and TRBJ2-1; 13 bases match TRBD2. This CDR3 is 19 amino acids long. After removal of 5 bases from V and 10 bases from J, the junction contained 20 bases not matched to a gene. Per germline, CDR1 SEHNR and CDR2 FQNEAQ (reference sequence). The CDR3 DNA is TGTGCCAGCAGCCCACACACCTTAAAACTAGCGGGAGGGCTAGGAGAGCAGTTCTTC. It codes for CASSPHTLKLAGGLGEQFF. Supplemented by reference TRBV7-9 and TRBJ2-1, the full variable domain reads DTGVSQNPRHKITKRGQNVTFRCDPISEHNRLYWYRQTLGQGPEFLTYFQNEAQLEKSRLLSDRFSAERPKGSFSTLEIQRTEQGDSAMYLCASSPHTLKLAGGLGEQFFGPGTRLTVL.

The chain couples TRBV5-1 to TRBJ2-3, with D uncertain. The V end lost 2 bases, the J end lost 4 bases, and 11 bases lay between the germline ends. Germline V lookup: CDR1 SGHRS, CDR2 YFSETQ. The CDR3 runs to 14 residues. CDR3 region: CASSLGRPPDTQYF. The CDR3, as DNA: TGCGCCAGCAGCTTAGGCAGACCCCCAGATACGCAGTATTTT.

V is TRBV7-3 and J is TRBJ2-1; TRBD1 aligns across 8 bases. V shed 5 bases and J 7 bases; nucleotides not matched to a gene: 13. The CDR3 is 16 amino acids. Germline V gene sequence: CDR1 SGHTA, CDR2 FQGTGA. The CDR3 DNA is TGTGCCAGCAGCCACACCGGGACAGGCGCCTCGAATGAGCAGTTCTTC. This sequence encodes CASSHTGTGASNEQFF. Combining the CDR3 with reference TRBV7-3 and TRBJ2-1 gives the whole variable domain GAGVSQTPSNKVTEKGKYVELRCDPISGHTALYWYRQSLGQGPEFLIYFQGTGAADDSGLPNDRFFAVRPEGSVSTLKIQRTERGDSAVYLCASSHTGTGASNEQFFGPGTRLTVL.

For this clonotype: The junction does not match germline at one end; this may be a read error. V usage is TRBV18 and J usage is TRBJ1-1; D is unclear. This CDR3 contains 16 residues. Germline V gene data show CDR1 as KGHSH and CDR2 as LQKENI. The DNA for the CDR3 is TGTGCCAGCGCACCAAGGGCAGTCAGCGGGAACACTGAAGCTTTCTTT. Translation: CASAPRAVSGNTEAFF.

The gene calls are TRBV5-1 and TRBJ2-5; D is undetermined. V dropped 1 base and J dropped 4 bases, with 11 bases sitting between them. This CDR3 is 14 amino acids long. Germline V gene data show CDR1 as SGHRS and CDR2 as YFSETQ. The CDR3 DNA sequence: TGCGCCAGCAGCTTGTCGGTTCAAGGAGAGACCCAGTACTTC. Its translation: CASSLSVQGETQYF.

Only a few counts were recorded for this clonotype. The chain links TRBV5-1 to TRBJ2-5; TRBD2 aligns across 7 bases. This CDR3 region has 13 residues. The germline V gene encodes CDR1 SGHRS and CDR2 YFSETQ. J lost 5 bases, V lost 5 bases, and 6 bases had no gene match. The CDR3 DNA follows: TGCGCCAGCAGGGGGGGGAACGGTGAGACCCAGTACTTC. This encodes CASRGGNGETQYF.

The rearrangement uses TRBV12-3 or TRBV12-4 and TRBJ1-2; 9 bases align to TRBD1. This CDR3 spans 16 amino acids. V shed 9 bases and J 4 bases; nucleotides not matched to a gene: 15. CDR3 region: CASCVAKDRGSYGYTF. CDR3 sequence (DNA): TGTGCCAGTTGTGTGGCCAAGGACAGGGGATCCTATGGCTACACCTTC.

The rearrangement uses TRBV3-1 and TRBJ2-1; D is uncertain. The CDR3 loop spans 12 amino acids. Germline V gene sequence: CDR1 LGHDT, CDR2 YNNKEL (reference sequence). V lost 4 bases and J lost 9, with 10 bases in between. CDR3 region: CASSLLGTEQFF. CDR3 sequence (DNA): TGTGCCAGCAGCCTCCTAGGCACTGAGCAGTTCTTC.

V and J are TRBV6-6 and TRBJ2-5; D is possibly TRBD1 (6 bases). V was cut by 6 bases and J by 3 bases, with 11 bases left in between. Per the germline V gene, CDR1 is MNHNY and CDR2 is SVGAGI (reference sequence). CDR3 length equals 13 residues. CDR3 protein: CASRRTAEETQYF. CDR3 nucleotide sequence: TGTGCCAGCAGAAGGACAGCGGAAGAGACCCAGTACTTC.

CDR3 in DNA: TGTGCCAGCAGTTCCCATCTGGCTGGGGCCAACGTCCTGACTTTC. This gives the protein CASSSHLAGANVLTF. This chain connects TRBV6-5 to TRBJ2-6; the D is unclear. Germline lookup yields CDR1 MNHEY and CDR2 SVGAGI. Trimming shortened V by 4 bases and J by 2 bases, and 9 bases separated the two germline ends. The CDR3 consists of 15 residues.

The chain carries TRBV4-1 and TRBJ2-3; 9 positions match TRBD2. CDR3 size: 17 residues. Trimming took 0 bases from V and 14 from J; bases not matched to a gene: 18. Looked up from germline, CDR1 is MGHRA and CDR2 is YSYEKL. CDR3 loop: CASSQETSGRKHRYAYF. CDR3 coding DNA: TGCGCCAGCAGCCAAGAAACTAGCGGGCGAAAGCACAGATACGCGTATTTT.

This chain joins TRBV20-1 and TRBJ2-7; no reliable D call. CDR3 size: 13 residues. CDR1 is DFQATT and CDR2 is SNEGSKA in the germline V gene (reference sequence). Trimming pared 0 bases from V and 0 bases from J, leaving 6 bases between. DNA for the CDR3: TGCAGTGCTAGAGATGTGGACTCCTACGAGCAGTACTTC. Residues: CSARDVDSYEQYF.